Listed below are T cell receptor beta chains from one sample, sequenced in a study of shared clonotypes between healthy human individuals. The table came from immunoSEQ multiplex PCR; TCRdb's copy has only in-frame clones and leaves some out. Of more than 900,000 clones listed, more than 75% are singletons. Sequenced input: memory CD4+ T cells from PBMCs. The origin of the receptors is a man aged 18 to 29 in good health. Some clones in this sample may be carry-over from other donors' samples. CDR3s include the opening cysteine and the closing phenylalanine or tryptophan. The order of the fields is clone size, D gene, V gene, J gene, CDR3 protein, CDR3 DNA. D genes are given only for firm matches. Clone size is shown for a subset of rows, as once, few, many or a class of expanded clone.

size: -; D: TRBD2; V: TRBV11-2; J: TRBJ2-7; CDR3: CASSWTGTSGYYEQYF; DNA: TGTGCCAGCAGCTGGACCGGGACTAGCGGGTACTACGAGCAGTACTTC
size: -; D: -; V: TRBV29-1; J: TRBJ2-3; CDR3: CSVDWAGVTDTQYF; DNA: TGCAGCGTTGACTGGGCAGGGGTCACAGATACGCAGTATTTT
size: -; D: TRBD1; V: TRBV6-1; J: TRBJ1-3; CDR3: CASTDRATGNTIYF; DNA: TGTGCCAGCACGGACAGGGCAACTGGAAACACCATATATTTT
size: few; D: -; V: TRBV16; J: TRBJ1-2; CDR3: CASSPRQGAYGYTF; DNA: TGTGCCAGCAGCCCGCGCCAGGGCGCTTATGGCTACACCTTC
size: many; D: -; V: TRBV5-4; J: TRBJ2-5; CDR3: CASTPRGGQETQYF; DNA: TGTGCCAGCACCCCAAGGGGCGGACAAGAGACCCAGTACTTC
size: -; D: -; V: TRBV28; J: TRBJ1-2; CDR3: CASSLPPTRGSHGYTF; DNA: TGTGCCAGCAGTTTACCTCCCACGCGGGGTAGTCATGGCTACACCTTC
size: -; D: -; V: TRBV14; J: TRBJ1-3; CDR3: CASSPWRAGNTIYF; DNA: TGTGCCAGCAGCCCTTGGAGAGCTGGAAACACCATATATTTT
size: once; D: TRBD1; V: TRBV28; J: TRBJ1-2; CDR3: CASSPPGQGFGYTF; DNA: TGTGCCAGCAGTCCCCCGGGACAGGGCTTTGGCTACACCTTC
size: -; D: -; V: TRBV19; J: TRBJ2-5; CDR3: CASSSSAGETQYF; DNA: TGTGCCAGTAGTTCTAGCGCCGGAGAGACCCAGTACTTC
size: -; D: -; V: TRBV6-5; J: TRBJ1-2; CDR3: CASTRTVGRGYGYTF; DNA: TGTGCCAGCACTAGGACCGTAGGTAGAGGCTATGGCTACACCTTC
size: -; D: TRBD2; V: TRBV28; J: TRBJ2-5; CDR3: CASSWGRVEGETQYF; DNA: TGTGCCAGCAGTTGGGGGAGGGTAGAGGGAGAGACCCAGTACTTC
size: -; D: -; V: TRBV11-3; J: TRBJ2-7; CDR3: CASSLSRGYEQYF; DNA: TGTGCCAGCAGCTTAAGCAGGGGATACGAGCAGTACTTC
size: few; D: -; V: TRBV30; J: TRBJ1-2; CDR3: CAWSVRRGQGKSYGYTF; DNA: TGTGCCTGGAGTGTAAGGAGAGGGCAGGGGAAGAGCTATGGCTACACCTTC
size: -; D: -; V: TRBV9; J: TRBJ2-3; CDR3: CASSPEIVGLPNF; DNA: TGTGCCAGCAGCCCCGAGATCGTGGGGCTCCCTAATTTT
size: -; D: TRBD1; V: TRBV5-1; J: TRBJ1-3; CDR3: CASSLAPGQGKTGNTIYF; DNA: TGCGCCAGCAGCTTGGCGCCGGGACAGGGAAAGACTGGAAACACCATATATTTT
size: many; D: TRBD2; V: TRBV5-1; J: TRBJ2-3; CDR3: CASSLVASGRNTQYF; DNA: TGCGCCAGCAGCTTGGTGGCTAGCGGGAGAAATACGCAGTATTTT
size: few; D: TRBD1; V: TRBV5-4; J: TRBJ2-4; CDR3: CASSWGQGDIQYF; DNA: TGTGCCAGCAGCTGGGGACAGGGGGACATTCAGTACTTC
size: -; D: TRBD1; V: TRBV19; J: TRBJ2-3; CDR3: CASSQGTGGAGTDTQYF; DNA: TGTGCCAGTAGTCAGGGGACAGGGGGCGCGGGCACAGATACGCAGTATTTT
size: -; D: TRBD1; V: TRBV9; J: TRBJ2-7; CDR3: CASSPRDRSRYEQYF; DNA: TGTGCCAGCAGCCCAAGGGACAGGTCCCGCTACGAGCAGTACTTC
size: -; D: -; V: TRBV7-6; J: TRBJ1-1; CDR3: CAAGGLEAFF; DNA: TGTGCCGCAGGAGGACTTGAAGCTTTCTTT
size: -; D: -; V: TRBV15; J: TRBJ2-2; CDR3: CATSRDGSTHTGELFF; DNA: TGTGCCACCAGCAGAGATGGAAGCACGCACACCGGGGAGCTGTTTTTT
size: -; D: -; V: TRBV29-1; J: TRBJ2-7; CDR3: CSVGEELEQYF; DNA: TGCAGCGTTGGGGAGGAGCTCGAGCAGTACTTC
size: -; D: TRBD1; V: TRBV18; J: TRBJ1-1; CDR3: CASSPTGGNTEAFF; DNA: TGTGCCAGCTCACCTACAGGGGGTAACACTGAAGCTTTCTTT
size: -; D: -; V: TRBV19; J: TRBJ2-2; CDR3: CASSISTVNTGELFF; DNA: TGTGCCAGTAGTATATCCACAGTGAACACCGGGGAGCTGTTTTTT
size: -; D: -; V: TRBV4-1; J: TRBJ1-2; CDR3: CASSQEGGRNRGPVYGYTF; DNA: TGCGCCAGCAGCCAAGAAGGTGGGAGAAATCGGGGGCCGGTCTATGGCTACACCTTC
size: once; D: TRBD2; V: TRBV2; J: TRBJ2-1; CDR3: CASSGSGNYNEQFF; DNA: TGTGCCAGCAGTGGTAGCGGGAATTACAATGAGCAGTTCTTC
size: -; D: -; V: TRBV27; J: TRBJ2-3; CDR3: CASSFWGLGRTDTQYF; DNA: TGTGCCAGCAGTTTCTGGGGGCTAGGGAGGACAGATACGCAGTATTTT
size: -; D: TRBD2; V: TRBV7-2; J: TRBJ2-5; CDR3: CASSYPTSGGFQETQYF; DNA: TGTGCCAGCAGCTACCCGACTAGCGGAGGCTTCCAAGAGACCCAGTACTTC
size: once; D: -; V: TRBV2; J: TRBJ2-2; CDR3: CASRPGTGATTGELFF; DNA: TGTGCCAGCAGACCCGGGACTGGGGCTACAACCGGGGAGCTGTTTTTT